The 22 T cell receptor beta chains below all came from one sample that was sequenced in a study of cytomegalovirus exposure and HLA in healthy donors. Vbeta (60) and Jbeta (13) primers were used in the PCR. Sequencing used immunoSEQ multiplex PCR; TCRdb keeps in-frame clones, though not all of them. The data show about 190,000 clones, with 74% seen just once and 3.1% held by the top ten. The source material was PBMCs. Receptor source: a woman between 25 and 40 years old in good health and CMV-seropositive.

The genes are TRBV5-6 and TRBJ2-5, with 9 bases aligning to TRBD1. The CDR3 spans 15 residues. The trim removed 2 bases at V and 5 bases at J, leaving 7 bases unmatched. CDR1 is SGHDT and CDR2 is YYEEEE in the germline V gene. The CDR3 sequence: CASSLTGQGPETQYF. In DNA form, the CDR3 reads TGTGCCAGCAGCTTAACGGGACAGGGTCCCGAGACCCAGTACTTC.

The V call is TRBV28, the J call TRBJ2-1; 8 nucleotides line up with TRBD2. Germline V gives CDR1 MDHEN, CDR2 SYDVKM. The length of the CDR3 is 15 residues. Germline trimming cut 7 bases from V and 4 bases from J; bases unmatched to any gene: 9. The CDR3 loop reads CASISLAETYNEQFF. CDR3 DNA: TGTGCCAGCATCTCACTAGCGGAGACTTACAATGAGCAGTTCTTC.

CDR3 sequence reads: CASRLDRGDTQYF. The CDR3 region has the DNA TGTGCCAGCAGACTCGACAGGGGAGATACGCAGTATTTT. V usage is TRBV2 and J usage is TRBJ2-3; 8 bases match TRBD1. Germline V lookup: CDR1 SNHLY, CDR2 FYNNEI. This CDR3 contains 13 residues. J gave up 5 bases and V 6 bases, and 4 bases lay outside the gene matches.

This sequence joins TRBV7-9 and TRBJ2-1; 11 bases agree with TRBD2. V trimming: 5 bases; J trimming: 8 bases; junction bases outside the gene matches: 11. Germline V lookup: CDR1 SEHNR, CDR2 FQNEAQ (reference sequence). CDR3 length equals 16 residues. In DNA form, the CDR3 reads TGTGCCAGCAGCCCATCCCTAGCGGGAGGTGCCTATGAGCAGTTCTTC. It specifies CASSPSLAGGAYEQFF.

The V gene is TRBV5-1, the J gene TRBJ1-1; no clear D gene. Germline CDR1 SGHRS, CDR2 YFSETQ. With 4 bases removed from V and 0 bases from J, the gap between germline ends came to 13 bases. The CDR3 spans 15 residues. CDR3 sequence: CASSPGRYMNTEAFF. In DNA, the CDR3 is TGCGCCAGCAGCCCTGGGCGTTATATGAACACTGAAGCTTTCTTT.

The chain couples TRBV7-9 to TRBJ2-1; D possibly corresponds to TRBD2 (6 bases). The CDR3 has 18 amino acids. Trimming left V 2 bases short and J 0 bases short, with 17 bases between. Looked up from germline, CDR1 is SEHNR and CDR2 is FQNEAQ (reference sequence). This CDR3 reads CASSLPQDSGVSYNEQFF. For the CDR3, the DNA is TGTGCCAGCAGCTTACCGCAGGATAGCGGCGTCTCCTACAATGAGCAGTTCTTC.

This rearrangement joins TRBV5-6 to TRBJ2-7, with no clear D. CDR3 length: 14 residues. Per the germline V gene, CDR1 is SGHDT and CDR2 is YYEEEE. V lost 3 bases and J lost 3, with 13 bases in between. The CDR3 here is CASSSSGFVYEQYF. CDR3 coding DNA: TGTGCCAGCAGCTCATCGGGTTTTGTCTACGAGCAGTACTTC.

The chain is built from TRBV9 and TRBJ2-7; D perhaps matches TRBD1 (6 bases). CDR1 is SGDLS and CDR2 is YYNGEE in the germline V gene. Trimming took 3 bases from V and 5 from J, leaving 12 bases between them. The CDR3 has 13 residues. In nucleotides, the CDR3 is TGTGCCAGCAGCGGCCGGGACAACCACGAGCAGTACTTC. Amino acid sequence: CASSGRDNHEQYF.

This rearrangement joins TRBV14 to TRBJ2-1; 14 positions agree with TRBD2. CDR1 is SGHDN, CDR2 FVKESK, per germline. This CDR3 is built from 20 residues. V lost 0 bases to trimming and J lost 0 bases; unmatched junction nucleotides: 7. The CDR3 sequence is CASSQDLRGTSGSSYNEQFF. The CDR3 coding sequence is TGTGCCAGCAGCCAAGACCTAAGGGGGACTAGCGGGAGCTCCTACAATGAGCAGTTCTTC.

A few counts support this clone. The genes are TRBV6-1 and TRBJ2-5; 8 nucleotides align to TRBD2. Germline assignment: CDR1 MNHNS and CDR2 SASEGT. The length of the CDR3 is 13 residues. Trimming removed 7 bases from V and 3 bases from J; junction bases left unmatched: 4. The CDR3: CASMFSGKETQYF. The CDR3, as DNA: TGTGCCAGCATGTTTAGCGGGAAAGAGACCCAGTACTTC.

V usage is TRBV7-2 and J usage is TRBJ2-3, with TRBD2 matching over 8 bases. The CDR3 loop spans 15 amino acids. V shed 1 base, J shed 7 bases, and the junction held 7 bases outside the gene matches. From germline, CDR1 is SGHTA and CDR2 FQGNSA. The chain's CDR3 is CASSLVGLAGHTQYF. The CDR3 DNA follows: TGTGCCAGCAGCTTAGTAGGGTTAGCGGGGCATACGCAGTATTTT.

In its sample, this clone was seen once. In DNA, the CDR3 is TGTGCCACAGGACAGATCGCAACTAATGAAAAACTGTTTTTT. Translating gives CATGQIATNEKLFF. This chain uses TRBV19 with TRBJ1-4; a possible D gene is TRBD1 (6 bases). CDR3 size: 14 residues. V was trimmed by 10 bases and J by 0 bases, leaving 12 bases between them. The germline gives CDR1 LNHDA, CDR2 SQIVND (reference sequence).

This clone has more than one count but fewer than ten. The chain combines TRBV12-5 with TRBJ2-2, with 7 nucleotides matching TRBD1. V was pared by 0 bases and J by 3 bases, with 7 bases of the junction left unmatched. Germline CDR1 is LGHNT and CDR2 is FRNRAP. CDR3 length equals 17 residues. This CDR3 is CASGLVRQGWYTGELFF. CDR3 DNA sequence: TGTGCTAGTGGTTTGGTACGACAGGGCTGGTACACCGGGGAGCTGTTTTTT. The full variable domain, with the rest looked up from reference TRBV12-5 and TRBJ2-2, is DARVTQTPRHKVTEMGQEVTMRCQPILGHNTVFWYRQTMMQGLELLAYFRNRAPLDDSGMPKDRFSAEMPDATLATLKIQPSEPRDSAVYFCASGLVRQGWYTGELFFGEGSRLTVL.

J is TRBJ2-2 and V is TRBV5-1; 7 bases match TRBD1. The CDR3 is 14 amino acids. Losses at the gene ends were 0 bases for V and 4 bases for J; bases not matched to a gene: 0. The germline gives CDR1 SGHRS, CDR2 YFSETQ. The CDR3 DNA reads as TGCGCCAGCAGCTTGGAGGGGGCCACCGGGGAGCTGTTTTTT. This gives the protein CASSLEGATGELFF.

The chain joins TRBV28 to TRBJ1-2; D remains ambiguous. This CDR3 comprises 13 residues. Between the trimmed V and J ends, which lost 5 bases and 6 bases, there was a span of 13 bases. Germline values: CDR1 MDHEN, CDR2 SYDVKM. The CDR3 region is CASSGRVTHGYTF. The CDR3 DNA is TGTGCCAGCAGTGGTCGGGTGACCCATGGCTACACCTTC.

This sequence joins TRBV27 and TRBJ2-5; D gene uncertain. The J call may be mistaken, given a closer DNA end match to TRBJ2-7. Germline V gene lookup returns CDR1 MNHEY and CDR2 SMNVEV (reference sequence). This CDR3 spans 14 amino acids. The CDR3 DNA follows: TGTGCCAGCAGTTCCGACTGGCTGAACTACGAGCAGTACTTC. This sequence encodes CASSSDWLNYEQYF.

The chain recombines TRBV7-2 with TRBJ2-5; the D gene is possibly TRBD1 (5 bases). V dropped 7 bases and J dropped 1 base, with 19 bases sitting between them. The CDR3 has 16 amino acids. The germline CDR1 and CDR2 sequences are SGHTA and FQGNSA. The CDR3 here is CASTLGWGRSQETQYF. The CDR3 DNA follows: TGTGCCAGCACCTTGGGATGGGGCCGGTCCCAAGAGACCCAGTACTTC.

The chain couples TRBV27 to TRBJ2-2, with D unresolved. Trimming cost V 5 bases and J 5 bases, with 18 bases left between them. The length of the CDR3 is 16 residues. Per the germline V gene, CDR1 is MNHEY and CDR2 is SMNVEV (reference sequence). In DNA, the CDR3 is TGTGCCAGCAGTACTCGACTCGCCGTAGGAACCGGGGAGCTGTTTTTT. Encoded protein: CASSTRLAVGTGELFF.

The chain employs TRBV7-2 and TRBJ2-7; TRBD1 matches at 7 bases. Germline values: CDR1 SGHTA, CDR2 FQGNSA. V lost 6 bases and J lost 2; bases outside the gene matches: 10. The CDR3 consists of 15 residues. The CDR3 coding sequence is TGTGCCAGCAGTAGACGAACAGGGGACCCCTACGAGCAGTACTTC. As protein: CASSRRTGDPYEQYF.

This clone has only one observation. The V gene is TRBV6-1, the J gene TRBJ2-1; D might be TRBD1 (6 bases). V dropped 9 bases and J dropped 5 bases, with 20 bases sitting between them. The germline gives CDR1 MNHNS, CDR2 SASEGT. This CDR3 has 15 residues. Here the CDR3 reads CASSPVGGENNEQFF. CDR3 DNA sequence: TGTGCCAGTAGCCCCGTTGGGGGCGAGAACAATGAGCAGTTCTTC.

The table lists this clone with a count of one. CDR3 sequence reads: CASKRQWLGEKLFF. The CDR3 DNA is TGTGCCAGCAAGCGTCAGTGGCTCGGTGAAAAACTGTTTTTT. This rearrangement joins TRBV2 to TRBJ1-4, with D uncertain. Trimming took 7 bases from V and 7 from J, leaving 16 bases between them. The CDR3 loop spans 14 amino acids. Germline lookup yields CDR1 SNHLY and CDR2 FYNNEI.

The V and J genes are TRBV11-2 and TRBJ2-7; unclear D gene. Germline-derived CDR1 and CDR2 are SGHAT and FQNNGV. The CDR3 runs to 15 residues. Trimming took off 1 base at V and 3 bases at J, with 13 bases between the two ends. The CDR3, as DNA: TGTGCCAGCAGCTTAGGCTATCCCAACTACTACGAGCAGTACTTC. It yields the protein CASSLGYPNYYEQYF.